Only one count was recorded for the clone carrying this T cell receptor beta chain. The data were obtained in a study of technical replicates of blood from a few donors. Profiling relied on immunoSEQ multiplex PCR, and the TCRdb table lists in-frame clones only, not all of them. This sample carries tens of thousands of clones, roughly 93% of them seen once, and the ten largest clones take under 5.5%. Per germline, CDR1 SGHRS and CDR2 YFSETQ. Trimming pared 1 base from V and 5 bases from J, leaving 10 bases between. The CDR3 length is 13 residues. The chain has TRBV5-1 and TRBJ2-7; D perhaps matches TRBD1 (5 bases). The material sequenced was PBMCs. The origin of this receptor is a human donor in good health. Some clones in this sample may be carry-over from other donors' samples. The CDR3 is CASSLSGIHEQYF. The DNA of the CDR3 is TGCGCCAGCAGCTTGTCAGGGATCCACGAGCAGTACTTC.